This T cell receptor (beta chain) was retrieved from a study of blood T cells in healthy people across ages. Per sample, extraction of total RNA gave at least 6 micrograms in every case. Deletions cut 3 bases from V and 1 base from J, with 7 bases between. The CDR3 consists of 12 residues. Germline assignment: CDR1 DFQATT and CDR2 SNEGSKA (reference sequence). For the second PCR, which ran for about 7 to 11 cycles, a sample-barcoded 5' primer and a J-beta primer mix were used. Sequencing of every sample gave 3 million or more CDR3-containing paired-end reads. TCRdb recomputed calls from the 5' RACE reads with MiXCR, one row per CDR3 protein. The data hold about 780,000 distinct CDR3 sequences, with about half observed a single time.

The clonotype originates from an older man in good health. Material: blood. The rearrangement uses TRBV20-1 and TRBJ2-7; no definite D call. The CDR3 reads CSASAPSYEQYF. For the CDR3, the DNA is TGCAGTGCTAGTGCCCCTTCCTACGAGCAGTACTTC.